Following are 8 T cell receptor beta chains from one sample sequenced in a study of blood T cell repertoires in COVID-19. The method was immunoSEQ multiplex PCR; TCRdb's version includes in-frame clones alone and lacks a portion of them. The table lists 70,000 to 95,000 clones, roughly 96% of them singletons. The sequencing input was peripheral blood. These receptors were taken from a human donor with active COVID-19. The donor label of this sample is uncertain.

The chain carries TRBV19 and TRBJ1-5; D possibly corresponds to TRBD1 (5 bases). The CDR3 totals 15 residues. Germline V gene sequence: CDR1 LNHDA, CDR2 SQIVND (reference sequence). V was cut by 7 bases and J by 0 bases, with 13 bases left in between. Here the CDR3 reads CASTSGGYSNQPQHF. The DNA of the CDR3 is TGTGCCAGTACCTCGGGGGGGTATAGCAATCAGCCCCAGCATTTT.

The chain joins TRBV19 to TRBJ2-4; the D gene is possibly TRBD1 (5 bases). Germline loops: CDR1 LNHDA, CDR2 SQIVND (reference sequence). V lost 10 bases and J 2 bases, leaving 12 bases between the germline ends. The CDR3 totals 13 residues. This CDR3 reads CATQGVTKNIQYF. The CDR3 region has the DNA TGTGCCACCCAAGGGGTAACCAAAAACATTCAGTACTTC.

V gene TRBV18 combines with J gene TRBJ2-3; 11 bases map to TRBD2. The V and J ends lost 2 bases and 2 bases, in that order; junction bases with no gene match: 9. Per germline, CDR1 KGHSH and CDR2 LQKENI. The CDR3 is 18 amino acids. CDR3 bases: TGTGCCAGCTCACCATACCTCCTAGCGGGGGGTACCACAGATACGCAGTATTTT. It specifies CASSPYLLAGGTTDTQYF.

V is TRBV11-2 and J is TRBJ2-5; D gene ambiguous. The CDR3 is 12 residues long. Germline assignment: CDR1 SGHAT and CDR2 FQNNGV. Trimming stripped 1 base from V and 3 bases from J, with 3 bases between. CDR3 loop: CASSLVKETQYF. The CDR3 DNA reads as TGTGCCAGCAGCTTAGTTAAAGAGACCCAGTACTTC.

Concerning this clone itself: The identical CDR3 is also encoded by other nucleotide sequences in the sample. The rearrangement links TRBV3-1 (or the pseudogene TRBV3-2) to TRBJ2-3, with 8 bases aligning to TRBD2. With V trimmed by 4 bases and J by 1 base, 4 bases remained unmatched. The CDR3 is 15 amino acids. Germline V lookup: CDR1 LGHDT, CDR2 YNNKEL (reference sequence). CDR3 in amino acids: CASSLGLAGTDTQYF. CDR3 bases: TGTGCCAGCAGCCTTGGACTAGCCGGCACAGATACGCAGTATTTT.

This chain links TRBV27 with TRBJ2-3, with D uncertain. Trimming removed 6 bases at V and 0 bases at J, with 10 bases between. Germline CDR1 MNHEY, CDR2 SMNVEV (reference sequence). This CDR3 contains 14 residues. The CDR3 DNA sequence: TGTGCCAGCAGACTCATACGAAGCACAGATACGCAGTATTTT. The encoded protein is CASRLIRSTDTQYF.

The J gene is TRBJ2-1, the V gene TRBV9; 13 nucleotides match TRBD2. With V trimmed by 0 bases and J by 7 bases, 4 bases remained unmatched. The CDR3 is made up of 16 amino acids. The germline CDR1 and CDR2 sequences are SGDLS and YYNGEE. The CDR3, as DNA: TGTGCCAGCAGCGTAGAACTAGCGGGGGGGCGTAATGAGCAGTTCTTC. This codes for CASSVELAGGRNEQFF.

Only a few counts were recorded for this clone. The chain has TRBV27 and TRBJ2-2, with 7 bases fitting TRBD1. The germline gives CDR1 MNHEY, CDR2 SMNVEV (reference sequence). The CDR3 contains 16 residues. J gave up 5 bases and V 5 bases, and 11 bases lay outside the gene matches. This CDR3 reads CASSTLDRVLTGELFF. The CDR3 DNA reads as TGTGCCAGCAGTACCCTCGACAGGGTCCTAACCGGGGAGCTGTTTTTT.